This is a list of T cell receptor beta chains from one sample in a study of cytomegalovirus exposure and HLA in healthy donors. Sequenced by immunoSEQ multiplex PCR; TCRdb stores in-frame clones only, minus some. The ten most abundant clones cover approximately 4.2% of a sample with 60,000 to 100,000 clones. Sequencing was done on a sample of PBMCs. Receptor source: a man under 40 in good health and CMV-seronegative. CDR3s include the opening cysteine and the closing phenylalanine or tryptophan. D genes are given only for firm matches.

.	TRBV6-5	TRBJ2-7	TGTGCCAGCAGTTTTTTAGCGTCAACATCCTACGAGCAGTACTTC	CASSFLASTSYEQYF
.	TRBV7-2	TRBJ1-2	TGTGCCAGCAGCTTAGCTGGGGCGAACTATGGCTACACCTTC	CASSLAGANYGYTF
.	TRBV18	TRBJ2-6	TGTGCCAGCTCACCGCGACAGGCCTCTGGGGCCAACGTCCTGACTTTC	CASSPRQASGANVLTF
TRBD1	TRBV30	TRBJ1-5	TGTGCCTGGAGTGTAAGTTGGACAGGGCATCAGCCCCAGCATTTT	CAWSVSWTGHQPQHF
.	TRBV2	TRBJ1-2	TGTGCCAGCAGCCCCTCCAGTGGCTACACCTTC	CASSPSSGYTF
.	TRBV5-6	TRBJ2-1	TGTGCCAGCAGCTTCACAGGCCCGGGTAATGAGCAGTTCTTC	CASSFTGPGNEQFF
TRBD2	TRBV29-1	TRBJ2-3	TGCAGCGTTGAGCTAGCGGCCAGAGATACGCAGTATTTT	CSVELAARDTQYF
.	TRBV28	TRBJ2-7	TGTGCCAGCAGTTCCGGCGCAGGGTCCGTACATAGGGCCTACGAGCAGTACTTC	CASSSGAGSVHRAYEQYF
TRBD1	TRBV7-2	TRBJ2-5	TGTGCCAGCAGCCAAGCGTTGGGGACAGACGCGACCCAGTACTTC	CASSQALGTDATQYF
.	TRBV7-2	TRBJ2-6	TGTGCCAGCAGCCGCGTCTCTGGGGCCAACGTCCTGACTTTC	CASSRVSGANVLTF
.	TRBV13	TRBJ2-6	TGTGCCAGCAGCTCACTCGCCCTCTCTGGGGCCAACGTCCTGACTTTC	CASSSLALSGANVLTF
TRBD1	TRBV4-3	TRBJ2-7	TGCGCCAGCAGCCACGGACAGGGCTACGAGCAGTACTTC	CASSHGQGYEQYF
TRBD1	TRBV18	TRBJ2-7	TGTGCCAGCTCACCTCCGGGACAGTGGGACGAGCAGTACTTC	CASSPPGQWDEQYF
TRBD1	TRBV19	TRBJ1-4	TGTGCCAGTAGTATCCCCAGGGGGTCTAATGAAAAACTGTTTTTT	CASSIPRGSNEKLFF
TRBD1	TRBV6-4	TRBJ1-1	TGTGCCAGCAGTAGGACAGGGGAGAACACTGAAGCTTTCTTT	CASSRTGENTEAFF
.	TRBV18	TRBJ2-1	TGTGCCAGCTCACCAACCCAGGGCGCATACAATGAGCAGTTCTTC	CASSPTQGAYNEQFF
TRBD2	TRBV4-1	TRBJ2-5	TGCGCCAGCAGCCCGGTCGGGGGGGCGATAGAGACCCAGTACTTC	CASSPVGGAIETQYF
TRBD2	TRBV4-1	TRBJ2-7	TGCGCCAGCAGCCATGCAATTACCGGGACTAGCGACGGATTTAGGTCCTACGAGCAGTACTTC	CASSHAITGTSDGFRSYEQYF
TRBD2	TRBV6-1	TRBJ2-2	TGTGCCAGCCAGGGACTAGCCGACGGGGAGCTGTTTTTT	CASQGLADGELFF
.	TRBV6-5	TRBJ2-3	TGTGCCAGCAGTTACGTGGCCCGTGAAGATACGCAGTATTTT	CASSYVAREDTQYF
.	TRBV2	TRBJ1-1	TGTGCCAGCAGAGACTGGACAGCCCGAACAGGTGAAGCTTTCTTT	CASRDWTARTGEAFF
.	TRBV5-1	TRBJ1-6	TGCGCCAGCAGCCCTGCCCCTATTGATTCACCCCTCCACTTT	CASSPAPIDSPLHF
TRBD1	TRBV15	TRBJ1-1	TGTGCCACCATTGGACAGGGCGTCACTGAAGCTTTCTTT	CATIGQGVTEAFF
TRBD1	TRBV12-5	TRBJ2-1	TGTGCTAGTGGTTTGGTACTTCTCTCGGACAGGGTGTACAATGAGCAGTTCTTC	CASGLVLLSDRVYNEQFF
.	TRBV2	TRBJ2-7	TGTGCCAGCAACAGGTGGGCCTACGAGCAGTACTTC	CASNRWAYEQYF
.	TRBV5-4	TRBJ2-4	TGTGCCAGCAGCACAGGACGAGAAAACATTCAGTACTTC	CASSTGRENIQYF
TRBD1	TRBV29-1	TRBJ2-1	TGCAGCGCCCGGGACAGGGGGTGGGAGCAGTTCTTC	CSARDRGWEQFF
.	TRBV6-5	TRBJ1-3	TGTGCCAGCCGAACAGATAGAACCGGAAACACCATATATTTT	CASRTDRTGNTIYF
.	TRBV5-1	TRBJ1-1	TGCGCCAGCAGCTTGGATTGGGGCGTGACTGAAGCTTTCTTT	CASSLDWGVTEAFF
.	TRBV4-1	TRBJ1-2	TGCGCCAGCAGCCCGGGTGTTGGCTACACCTTC	CASSPGVGYTF
TRBD2	TRBV7-2	TRBJ2-7	TGTGCCAGCAGCTTAGCCGGAGGAGCGGGATCCTACGAGCAGTACTTC	CASSLAGGAGSYEQYF
TRBD1	TRBV6-5	TRBJ1-3	TGTGCCAGCAGGGACAGGGATCGGGGAAACACCATATATTTT	CASRDRDRGNTIYF
.	TRBV11-2	TRBJ1-2	TGTGCCAGCAGCTTAGACTCGACAGGAACCTATGGCTACACCTTC	CASSLDSTGTYGYTF
.	TRBV6-5	TRBJ1-2	TGTGCCAGCAGCTACGGACAGGGCTACACCTTC	CASSYGQGYTF
.	TRBV19	TRBJ1-5	TGTGCCAGTAGCATCCGGGACACATATCAGCCCCAGCATTTT	CASSIRDTYQPQHF
.	TRBV6-5	TRBJ1-1	TGTGCCAGCAGCCTAGACAGACACACTGAAGCTTTCTTT	CASSLDRHTEAFF
TRBD2	TRBV4-2	TRBJ2-7	TGTGCCAGCAGCCAAGGTTCGGGACTAGCGGGAGTTTCCTACGAGCAGTACTTC	CASSQGSGLAGVSYEQYF
.	TRBV29-1	TRBJ2-1	TGCAGCGTTTACACTCCGCGGGTGAATGAGCAGTTCTTC	CSVYTPRVNEQFF
TRBD1	TRBV19	TRBJ2-7	TGTGCCAGTAGTATAGGGGACAGGGGGCCTTACGAGCAGTACTTC	CASSIGDRGPYEQYF
.	TRBV13	TRBJ1-2	TGTGCCAGCAGCTTAGGGGCAGACTATGGCTACACCTTC	CASSLGADYGYTF
TRBD2	TRBV5-1	TRBJ2-5	TGCGCCAGCAGCTTCGGACTAGCGGGGGGGCAAGAGACCCAGTACTTC	CASSFGLAGGQETQYF
TRBD1	TRBV5-1	TRBJ2-7	TGCGCCAGCAGCCACGCCGGGACAGGGTCAGGCGAGCAGTACTTC	CASSHAGTGSGEQYF
TRBD1	TRBV5-1	TRBJ2-7	TGCGCCAGCAGCCTTACAGGGGCCTACGAGCAGTACTTC	CASSLTGAYEQYF
TRBD1	TRBV15	TRBJ1-5	TGTGCCACCAGCAGAGGTTTGGCGGGACAGCAATATAGCAATCAGCCCCAGCATTTT	CATSRGLAGQQYSNQPQHF
.	TRBV5-1	TRBJ1-5	TGCGCCAGCAGCCCAGATAGCAATCAGCCCCAGCATTTT	CASSPDSNQPQHF
.	TRBV5-8	TRBJ1-1	TGTGCCAGCACCCTTTTACAGGGTAACACTGAAGCTTTCTTT	CASTLLQGNTEAFF
TRBD2	TRBV18	TRBJ2-3	TGTGCCAGCTCATTGACTAGCGATACGCAGTATTTT	CASSLTSDTQYF
.	TRBV13	TRBJ1-6	TGTGCCAGCAGCCGAGGCACAAATTCACCCCTCCACTTT	CASSRGTNSPLHF
.	TRBV9	TRBJ1-6	TGTGCCAGCAGCGTAACGGCAGGGGTTAATTCACCCCTCCACTTT	CASSVTAGVNSPLHF
TRBD2	TRBV4-2	TRBJ2-1	TGTGCCAGCAGCCCCGGGGGCGGGGGGGCCTTGGAGCAGTTCTTC	CASSPGGGGALEQFF